Each of the 9 T cell receptor beta chains below was sequenced from the same sample in a study of T cell responses to AZD1222 COVID-19 vaccine. Generated by immunoSEQ multiplex PCR, the TCRdb table keeps only in-frame clones and is missing some. Among some 120,000 clones listed, about 93% were seen once. The sequencing here drew on peripheral blood, taken 28 days after the second dose of the MenACWY control vaccine. Receptor source: an adult who received the MenACWY meningococcal vaccine as a control.

This rearrangement joins TRBV7-8 to TRBJ1-5; D gene ambiguous. Between the trimmed V and J ends, which lost 0 bases and 3 bases, there was a span of 12 bases. This CDR3 comprises 16 residues. From germline, CDR1 is SGHVS and CDR2 FQNEAQ. As DNA, the CDR3 is TGTGCCAGCAGCTTAGCGCATCGATCTCCCAATCAGCCCCAGCATTTT. Protein sequence: CASSLAHRSPNQPQHF.

V and J are TRBV12-1 and TRBJ2-7; whether TRBD1, the table's D call, matches the DNA was not checked. TRBV12-1 is a pseudogene. CDR3 length: 13 amino acids. CDR3 DNA: TGTGCCAGCAGCTTCAGAGACAGGGGGGAGCAGTACGTC. Protein sequence: CASSFRDRGEQYV.

The V gene is TRBV5-1, the J gene TRBJ1-1; possible D gene TRBD1, 5 bases. CDR1 is SGHRS and CDR2 is YFSETQ in the germline V gene. Trimming cost V 4 bases and J 0 bases, with 10 bases left between them. The CDR3 spans 14 residues. CDR3 loop: CASSVQVMNTEAFF. CDR3 DNA: TGCGCCAGCAGCGTACAGGTTATGAACACTGAAGCTTTCTTT.

In this sample, this clone turned up once. The chain recombines TRBV5-8 with TRBJ2-3; 7 nucleotides line up with TRBD2. CDR3 length: 16 residues. Germline V gives CDR1 SGHTS, CDR2 YDEGEE. V gave up 0 bases and J gave up 2 bases; unmatched junction bases: 6. The CDR3 sequence: CASSLVTSADTDTQYF. CDR3 nucleotide sequence: TGTGCCAGCAGCTTGGTAACTAGCGCGGACACAGATACGCAGTATTTT.

The chain links TRBV5-8 to TRBJ2-4, with D perhaps TRBD2 (7 bases). The germline V gene encodes CDR1 SGHTS and CDR2 YDEGEE. The V and J ends lost 3 bases and 5 bases respectively, with 12 bases between them. The CDR3 loop spans 14 amino acids. The CDR3 protein is CASSSLGGQNIQYF. In DNA, the CDR3 is TGTGCCAGCAGCTCCTTGGGGGGGCAAAACATTCAGTACTTC.

This clone appeared many times. This rearrangement joins TRBV18 to TRBJ2-6, with TRBD1 matching 7 bases. Germline V gene lookup returns CDR1 KGHSH and CDR2 LQKENI. The CDR3 extends over 19 amino acids. V shed 3 bases, J shed 0 bases, and the junction held 11 bases outside the gene matches. The CDR3 loop is CASSPWDSLAVSGANVLTF. The CDR3 region has the DNA TGTGCCAGCTCACCGTGGGACAGTTTGGCCGTCTCTGGGGCCAACGTCCTGACTTTC.

The V call is TRBV28, the J call TRBJ1-3; D not resolved. CDR1 and CDR2 (germline): MDHEN, SYDVKM. CDR3 length: 16 residues. V dropped 3 bases and J dropped 1 base, with 13 bases sitting between them. The CDR3 DNA reads TGTGCCAGCAGTTTCCGACCGAGCTTTTCTGGAAACACCATATATTTT. The encoded protein is CASSFRPSFSGNTIYF.

CDR3 bases: TGCAGCGCCCGTCCCGGCAGGGGGCGGACTGAAGCTTTCTTT. Its protein is CSARPGRGRTEAFF. This chain uses TRBV29-1 with TRBJ1-1, with 8 nucleotides matching TRBD1. The trim removed 7 bases at V and 5 bases at J, leaving 12 bases unmatched. Germline V CDR1 and CDR2: SQVTM, ANQGSEA. This CDR3 has 14 residues.

The V call is TRBV27, the J call TRBJ2-1; D uncertain. Deletions cut 1 base from V and 15 bases from J, with 10 bases between. Germline V gene sequence: CDR1 MNHEY, CDR2 SMNVEV (reference sequence). This CDR3 is 11 amino acids long. The CDR3 DNA follows: TGTGCCAGCAGTTTATTCGGTGATCTGTTCTTC. Translation gives CASSLFGDLFF.